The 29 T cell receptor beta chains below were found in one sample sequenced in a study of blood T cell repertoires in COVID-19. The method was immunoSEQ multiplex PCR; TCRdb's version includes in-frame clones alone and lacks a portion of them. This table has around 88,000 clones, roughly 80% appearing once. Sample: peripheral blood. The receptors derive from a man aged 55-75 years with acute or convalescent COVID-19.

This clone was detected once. As DNA, the CDR3 is TGTGCCAGCAGCTTACAGGGGGCTTACGAGCAGTACTTC. It yields the protein CASSLQGAYEQYF. The J gene is TRBJ2-7, the V gene TRBV5-5; TRBD1 agrees at 9 bases. V shed 2 bases and J 4 bases; nucleotides not matched to a gene: 1. Germline-derived CDR1 and CDR2 are SGHKS and YYEKEE (reference sequence). The CDR3 is made up of 13 amino acids. Full variable domain (missing parts from reference TRBV5-5 and TRBJ2-7): DAGVTQSPTHLIKTRGQQVTLRCSPISGHKSVSWYQQVLGQGPQFIFQYYEKEERGRGNFPDRFSARQFPNYSSELNVNALLLGDSALYLCASSLQGAYEQYFGPGTRLTVT.

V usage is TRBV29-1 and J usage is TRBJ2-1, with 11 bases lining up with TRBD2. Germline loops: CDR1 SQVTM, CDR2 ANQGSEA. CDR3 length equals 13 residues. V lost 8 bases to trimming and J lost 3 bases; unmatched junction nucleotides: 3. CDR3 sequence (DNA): TGCAGCACCGGGACTAGCGGCTACAATGAGCAGTTCTTC. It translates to CSTGTSGYNEQFF.

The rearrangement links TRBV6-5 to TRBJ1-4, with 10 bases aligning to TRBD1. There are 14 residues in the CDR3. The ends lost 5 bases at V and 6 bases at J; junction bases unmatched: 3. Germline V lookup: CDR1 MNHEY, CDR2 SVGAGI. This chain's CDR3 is CASSRDRGDEKLFF. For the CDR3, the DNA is TGTGCCAGCAGTCGGGACAGGGGTGATGAAAAACTGTTTTTT.

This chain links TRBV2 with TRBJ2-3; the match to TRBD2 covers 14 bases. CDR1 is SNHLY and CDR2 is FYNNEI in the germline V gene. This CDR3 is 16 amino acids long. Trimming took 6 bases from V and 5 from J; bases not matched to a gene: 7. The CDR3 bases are TGTGCCAGCAGGAGGACTAGCGGGGGGCCGGGAGATACGCAGTATTTT. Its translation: CASRRTSGGPGDTQYF. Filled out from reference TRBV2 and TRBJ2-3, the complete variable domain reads EPEVTQTPSHQVTQMGQEVILRCVPISNHLYFYWYRQILGQKVEFLVSFYNNEISEKSEIFDDQFSVERPDGSNFTLKIRSTKLEDSAMYFCASRRTSGGPGDTQYFGPGTRLTVL.

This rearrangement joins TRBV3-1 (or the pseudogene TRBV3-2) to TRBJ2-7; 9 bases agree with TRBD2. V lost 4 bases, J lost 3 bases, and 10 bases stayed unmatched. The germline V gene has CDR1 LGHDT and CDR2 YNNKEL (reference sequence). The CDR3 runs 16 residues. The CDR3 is CASSPGTSKSHYEQYF. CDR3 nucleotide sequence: TGTGCCAGCAGCCCCGGGACTAGCAAATCTCACTACGAGCAGTACTTC.

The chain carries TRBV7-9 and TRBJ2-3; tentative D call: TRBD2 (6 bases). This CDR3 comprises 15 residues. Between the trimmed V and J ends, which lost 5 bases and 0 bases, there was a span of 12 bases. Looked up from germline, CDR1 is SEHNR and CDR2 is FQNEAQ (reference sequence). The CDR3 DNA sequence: TGTGCCAGCAGCCACCGGGACTTCAGCACAGATACGCAGTATTTT. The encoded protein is CASSHRDFSTDTQYF.

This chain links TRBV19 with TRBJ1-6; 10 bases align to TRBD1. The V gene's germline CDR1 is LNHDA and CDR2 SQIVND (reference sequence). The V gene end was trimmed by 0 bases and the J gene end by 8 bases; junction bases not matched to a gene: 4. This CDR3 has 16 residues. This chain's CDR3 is CASSIDWGTGDSPLHF. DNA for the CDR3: TGTGCCAGTAGTATAGATTGGGGGACAGGGGATTCACCCCTCCACTTT.

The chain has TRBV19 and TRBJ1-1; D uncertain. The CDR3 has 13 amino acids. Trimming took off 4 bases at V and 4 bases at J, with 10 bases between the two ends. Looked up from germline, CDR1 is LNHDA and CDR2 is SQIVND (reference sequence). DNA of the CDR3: TGTGCCAGTAGTAGAGTGTCGGGCACTGAAGCTTTCTTT. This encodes CASSRVSGTEAFF.

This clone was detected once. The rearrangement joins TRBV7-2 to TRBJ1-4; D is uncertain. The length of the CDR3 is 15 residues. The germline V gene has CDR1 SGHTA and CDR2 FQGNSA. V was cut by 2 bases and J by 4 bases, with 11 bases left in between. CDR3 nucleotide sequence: TGTGCCAGCAGCTTATTACGGGGAGTTAATGAAAAACTGTTTTTT. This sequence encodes CASSLLRGVNEKLFF.

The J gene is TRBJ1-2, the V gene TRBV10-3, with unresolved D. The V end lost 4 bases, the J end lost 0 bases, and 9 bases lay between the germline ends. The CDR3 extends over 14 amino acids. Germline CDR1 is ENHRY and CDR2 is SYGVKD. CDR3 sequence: CAISGSQSNYGYTF. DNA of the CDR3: TGTGCCATCAGTGGTAGCCAATCTAACTATGGCTACACCTTC.

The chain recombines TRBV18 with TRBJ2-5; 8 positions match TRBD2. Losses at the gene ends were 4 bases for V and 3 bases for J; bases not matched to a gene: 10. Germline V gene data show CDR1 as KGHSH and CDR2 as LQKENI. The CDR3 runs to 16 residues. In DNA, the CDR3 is TGTGCCAGCTCACGAATACCCACTAGCGGCAAAGAGACCCAGTACTTC. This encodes CASSRIPTSGKETQYF.

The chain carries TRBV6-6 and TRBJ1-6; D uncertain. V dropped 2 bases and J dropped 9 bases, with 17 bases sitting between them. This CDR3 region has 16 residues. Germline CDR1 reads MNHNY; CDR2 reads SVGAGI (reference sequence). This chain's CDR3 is CASSYLAGLIISPLHF. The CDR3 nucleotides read TGTGCCAGCAGTTACCTGGCGGGCCTAATTATTTCACCCCTCCACTTT.

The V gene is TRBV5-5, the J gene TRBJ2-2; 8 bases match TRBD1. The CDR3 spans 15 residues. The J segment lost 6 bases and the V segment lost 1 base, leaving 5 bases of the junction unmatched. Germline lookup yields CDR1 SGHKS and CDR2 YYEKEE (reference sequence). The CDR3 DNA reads TGTGCCAGCAGCTTGCGGCAGGGGGCCGCCGGGGAGCTGTTTTTT. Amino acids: CASSLRQGAAGELFF.

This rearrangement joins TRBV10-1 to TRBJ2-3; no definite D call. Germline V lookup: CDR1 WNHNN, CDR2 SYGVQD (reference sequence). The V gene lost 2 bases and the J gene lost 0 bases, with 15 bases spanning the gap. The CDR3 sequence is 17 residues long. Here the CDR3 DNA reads TGCGCCAGCAGTGAGAGACTCCCTAGTATGAGCACAGATACGCAGTATTTT. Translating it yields CASSERLPSMSTDTQYF.

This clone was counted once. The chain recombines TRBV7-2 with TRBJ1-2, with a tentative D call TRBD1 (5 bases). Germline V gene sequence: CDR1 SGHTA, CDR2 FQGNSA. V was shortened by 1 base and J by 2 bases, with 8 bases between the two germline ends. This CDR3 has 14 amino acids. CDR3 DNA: TGTGCCAGCAGCTTAGGTCGGGGGAACTATGGCTACACCTTC. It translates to CASSLGRGNYGYTF.

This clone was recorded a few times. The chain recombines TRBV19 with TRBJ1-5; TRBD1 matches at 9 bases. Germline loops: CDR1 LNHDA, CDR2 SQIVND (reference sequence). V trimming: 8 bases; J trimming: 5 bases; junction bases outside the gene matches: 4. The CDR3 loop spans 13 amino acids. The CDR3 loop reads CASGDRAHQPQHF. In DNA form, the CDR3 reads TGTGCCAGTGGGGACAGGGCCCATCAGCCCCAGCATTTT.

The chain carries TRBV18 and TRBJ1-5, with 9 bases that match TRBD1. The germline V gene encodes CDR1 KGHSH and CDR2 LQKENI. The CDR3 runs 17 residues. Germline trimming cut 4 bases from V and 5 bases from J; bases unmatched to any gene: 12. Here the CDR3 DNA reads TGTGCCAGCTCACTCATCGGGGGACAGGGTGGAGATCAGCCCCAGCATTTT. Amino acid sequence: CASSLIGGQGGDQPQHF.

The CDR3 sequence is CAISEGGQPTNEKLFF. The CDR3 region has the DNA TGTGCCATCAGTGAAGGGGGACAGCCAACTAATGAAAAACTGTTTTTT. This chain connects TRBV10-3 to TRBJ1-4, with 7 bases matching TRBD1. Trimming at V came to 3 bases and at J to 0 bases, leaving 4 bases not matched to a gene. The CDR3 runs to 16 residues. Germline V CDR1 and CDR2: ENHRY, SYGVKD.

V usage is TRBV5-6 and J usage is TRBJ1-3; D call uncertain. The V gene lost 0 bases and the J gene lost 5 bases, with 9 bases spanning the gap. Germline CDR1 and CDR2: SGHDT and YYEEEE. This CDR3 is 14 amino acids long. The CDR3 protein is CASSLERQRNTIYF. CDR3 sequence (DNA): TGTGCCAGCAGCTTGGAGCGTCAGAGAAACACCATATATTTT. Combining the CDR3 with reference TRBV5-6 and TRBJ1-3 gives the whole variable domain DAGVTQSPTHLIKTRGQQVTLRCSPKSGHDTVSWYQQALGQGPQFIFQYYEEEERQRGNFPDRFSGHQFPNYSSELNVNALLLGDSALYLCASSLERQRNTIYFGEGSWLTVV.

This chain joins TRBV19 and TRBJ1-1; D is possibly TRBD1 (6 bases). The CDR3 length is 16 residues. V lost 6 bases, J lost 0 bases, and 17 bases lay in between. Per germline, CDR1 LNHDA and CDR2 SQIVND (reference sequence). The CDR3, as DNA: TGTGCCAGTAGAAGGACAGACAAGTATTTGAACACTGAAGCTTTCTTT. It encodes CASRRTDKYLNTEAFF.

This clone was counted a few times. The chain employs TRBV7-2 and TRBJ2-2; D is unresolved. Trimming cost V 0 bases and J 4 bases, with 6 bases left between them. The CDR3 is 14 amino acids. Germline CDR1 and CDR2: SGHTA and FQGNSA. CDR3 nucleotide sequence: TGTGCCAGCAGCTTAGCGTTGCGCACCGGGGAGCTGTTTTTT. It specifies CASSLALRTGELFF.

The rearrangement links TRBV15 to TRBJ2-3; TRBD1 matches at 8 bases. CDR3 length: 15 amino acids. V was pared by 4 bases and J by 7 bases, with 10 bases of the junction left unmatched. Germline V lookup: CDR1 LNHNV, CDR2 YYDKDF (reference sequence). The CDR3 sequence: CATSIGGQGSHTQYF. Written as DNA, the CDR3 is TGTGCCACCAGCATCGGCGGACAGGGCTCGCATACGCAGTATTTT.

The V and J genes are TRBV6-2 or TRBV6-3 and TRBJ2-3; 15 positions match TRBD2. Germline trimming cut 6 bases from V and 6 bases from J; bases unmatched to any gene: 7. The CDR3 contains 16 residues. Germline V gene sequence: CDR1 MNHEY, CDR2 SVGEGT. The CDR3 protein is CASSKGLAGGRDTQYF. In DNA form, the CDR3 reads TGTGCCAGCAGCAAGGGACTAGCGGGGGGAAGGGATACGCAGTATTTT.

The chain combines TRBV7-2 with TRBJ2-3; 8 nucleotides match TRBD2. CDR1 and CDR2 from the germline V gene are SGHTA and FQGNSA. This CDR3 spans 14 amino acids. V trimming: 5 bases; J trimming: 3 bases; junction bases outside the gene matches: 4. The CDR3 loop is CASSPGLATDTQYF. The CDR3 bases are TGTGCCAGCAGCCCAGGACTAGCTACAGATACGCAGTATTTT.

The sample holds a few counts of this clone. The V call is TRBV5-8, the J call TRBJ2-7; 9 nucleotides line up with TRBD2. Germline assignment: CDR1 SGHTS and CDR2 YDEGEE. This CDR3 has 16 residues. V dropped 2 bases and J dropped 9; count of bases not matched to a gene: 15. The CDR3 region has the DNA TGTGCCAGCAGCTTAGTAGCGGGAGACGCTACCCTAGGGCAGTACTTC. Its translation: CASSLVAGDATLGQYF.

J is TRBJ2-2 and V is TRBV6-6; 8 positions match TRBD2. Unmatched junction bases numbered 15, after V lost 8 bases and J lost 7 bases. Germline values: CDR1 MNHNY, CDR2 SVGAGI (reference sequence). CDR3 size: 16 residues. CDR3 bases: TGTGCCAGCCCGAGAAATACAGCGGGGGTTGGCGGGGAGCTGTTTTTT. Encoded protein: CASPRNTAGVGGELFF.

The CDR3 protein is CASSRRISSYRGHQDQPQHF. In nucleotides, the CDR3 is TGTGCCAGCAGCCGTCGTATCAGTTCCTACCGAGGTCACCAAGATCAGCCCCAGCATTTT. The rearrangement joins TRBV6-2 or TRBV6-3 to TRBJ1-5; D ambiguous. The ends were cut back, 6 bases at V and 5 bases at J, with 32 bases in the middle. This CDR3 is built from 20 residues. Germline values: CDR1 MNHEY, CDR2 SVGEGT.

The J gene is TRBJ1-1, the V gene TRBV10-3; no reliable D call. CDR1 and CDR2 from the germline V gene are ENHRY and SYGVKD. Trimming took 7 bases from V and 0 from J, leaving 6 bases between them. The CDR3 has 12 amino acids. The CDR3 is CAIKTVNTEAFF. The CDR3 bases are TGTGCCATCAAAACGGTGAACACTGAAGCTTTCTTT.

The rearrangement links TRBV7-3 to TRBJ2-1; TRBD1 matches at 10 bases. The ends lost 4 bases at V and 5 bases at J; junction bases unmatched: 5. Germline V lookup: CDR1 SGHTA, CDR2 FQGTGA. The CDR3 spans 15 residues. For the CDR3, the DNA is TGTGCCAGCAGCTCGACAGGGGGCTTTAACAATGAGCAGTTCTTC. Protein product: CASSSTGGFNNEQFF.